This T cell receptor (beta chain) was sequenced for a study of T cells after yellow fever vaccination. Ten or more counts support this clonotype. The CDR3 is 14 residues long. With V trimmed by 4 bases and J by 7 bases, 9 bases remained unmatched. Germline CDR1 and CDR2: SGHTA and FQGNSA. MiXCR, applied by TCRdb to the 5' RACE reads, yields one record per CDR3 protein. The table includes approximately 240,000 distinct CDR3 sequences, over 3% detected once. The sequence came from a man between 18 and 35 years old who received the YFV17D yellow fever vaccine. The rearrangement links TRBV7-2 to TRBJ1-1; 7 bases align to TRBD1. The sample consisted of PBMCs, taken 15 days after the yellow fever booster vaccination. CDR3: CASSSRPGGNEAFF. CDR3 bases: TGTGCCAGCAGCTCTCGCCCAGGGGGTAATGAAGCTTTCTTT.